This note documents a single T cell receptor beta chain sequence. V lost 6 bases and J lost 5, with 13 bases in between. The length of the CDR3 is 13 residues. Germline-derived CDR1 and CDR2 are LGHDT and YNNKEL (reference sequence). Authors' analysis steps: Reference gene primers were amplified, and this amplification served to estimate nucleated cell counts. Using immunoSEQ multiplex PCR, the repertoire was profiled, and TCRdb retains in-frame clones only, with some absent. Clonal size and the V and J genes are those of that table, whereas D and trimming came from the DNA. The sample shows approximately 270,000 clones, roughly 85% of them seen only once. These data belong to a study of blood T cell repertoires in COVID-19. The overall study: Acute and convalescent COVID-19 specimens originated in the United States, Italy and Spain. Sources were T cells, B-cell-depleted T cells, or PBMCs; the material itself was cDNA or gDNA.

The chain couples TRBV3-1 (or the pseudogene TRBV3-2) to TRBJ1-2; no clear D gene. Sequencing used peripheral blood. The clonotype was recovered from a woman in her 70s with acute or convalescent COVID-19. This CDR3 is CASSSGSGYGYTF. CDR3 nucleotide sequence: TGTGCCAGCAGTTCCGGGTCCGGATATGGCTACACCTTC.